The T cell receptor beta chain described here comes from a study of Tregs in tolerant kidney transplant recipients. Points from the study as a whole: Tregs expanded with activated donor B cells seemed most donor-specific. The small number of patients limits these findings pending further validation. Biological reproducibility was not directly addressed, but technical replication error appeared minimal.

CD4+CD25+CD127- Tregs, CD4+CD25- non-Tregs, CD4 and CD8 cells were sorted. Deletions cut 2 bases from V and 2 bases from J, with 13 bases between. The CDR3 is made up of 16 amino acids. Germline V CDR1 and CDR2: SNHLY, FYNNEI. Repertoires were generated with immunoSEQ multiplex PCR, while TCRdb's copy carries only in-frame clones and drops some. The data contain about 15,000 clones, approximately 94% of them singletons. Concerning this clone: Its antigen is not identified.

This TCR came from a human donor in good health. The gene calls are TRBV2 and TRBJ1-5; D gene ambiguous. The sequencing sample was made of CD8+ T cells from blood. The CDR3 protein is CASSESGSGGNQPQHF. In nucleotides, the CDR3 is TGTGCCAGCAGTGAATCGGGGAGTGGGGGCAATCAGCCCCAGCATTTT.